Listed here are 17 T cell receptor beta chains from one sample, sequenced in a study of Ad26.COV2.S vaccination and SARS-CoV-2 variants. Clones were sequenced by immunoSEQ multiplex PCR, and TCRdb holds only the in-frame ones, with some missing. The sample has hundreds of thousands of clones, roughly 90% seen once. Regarding treatment: 15 to 20 received Ad26.COV2.S at low or high dose, single or two shots; 5 received placebo; per-sample allocation not given. Samples came from day 63 after the first vaccine or placebo injection. The sequencing here drew on peripheral blood, taken in a trial of Ad26.COV2.S vaccine versus placebo. The receptor set was obtained from a person aged 18-60 years who received the Ad26.COV2.S COVID-19 vaccine or a placebo.

The V and J genes are TRBV4-2 and TRBJ1-6; D is unclear. Germline V gene sequence: CDR1 LGHNA, CDR2 YNFKEQ. Trimming left V 0 bases short and J 8 bases short, with 17 bases between. The CDR3 has 17 residues. CDR3: CASSQDGGRKPDSPLHF. CDR3 DNA: TGTGCCAGCAGCCAAGATGGAGGGCGCAAGCCCGATTCACCCCTCCACTTT.

The rearrangement links TRBV12-3 or TRBV12-4 to TRBJ1-2; D not resolved. V lost 5 bases to trimming and J lost 2 bases, with 9 bases between them. This CDR3 has 13 residues. The CDR3 region is CASSRAENYGYTF. The DNA of the CDR3 is TGTGCCAGCAGTCGGGCAGAAAACTATGGCTACACCTTC.

CDR3 coding DNA: TGTGCCAGCTCACAAGGGACTATTAACACCGGGGAGCTGTTTTTT. Translating it yields CASSQGTINTGELFF. The rearrangement links TRBV18 to TRBJ2-2; TRBD2 matches 7 bases. V shed 4 bases, J shed 2 bases, and the junction held 4 bases outside the gene matches. Germline assignment: CDR1 KGHSH and CDR2 LQKENI. This CDR3 comprises 15 residues.

The V gene is TRBV30, the J gene TRBJ2-7; 9 nucleotides agree with TRBD1. This CDR3 has 13 amino acids. V lost 2 bases and J lost 7; bases outside the gene matches: 6. Per germline, CDR1 GTSNPN and CDR2 SVGIG (reference sequence). CDR3 sequence: CAWSRTGAGEQYF. The CDR3 region has the DNA TGTGCCTGGAGTCGGACAGGGGCTGGGGAGCAGTACTTC.

The chain couples TRBV27 to TRBJ1-1; no clear D gene. The CDR3 covers 13 residues. V was pared by 3 bases and J by 4 bases, with 9 bases between. Germline V gene data show CDR1 as MNHEY and CDR2 as SMNVEV (reference sequence). CDR3 coding DNA: TGTGCCAGCAGTTTTTTCAAGGGCACTGAAGCTTTCTTT. Translation: CASSFFKGTEAFF.

The CDR3 spells CAWSVQNPEQYF. CDR3 nucleotide sequence: TGTGCCTGGAGTGTACAGAATCCCGAGCAGTACTTC. This rearrangement joins TRBV30 to TRBJ2-7; no firm D call. Trimming shortened V by 0 bases and J by 6 bases, and 9 bases separated the two germline ends. Germline CDR1 and CDR2: GTSNPN and SVGIG (reference sequence). The CDR3 extends over 12 amino acids.

This clone came up once. V gene TRBV5-4 combines with J gene TRBJ1-2; 10 bases map to TRBD1. The germline CDR1 and CDR2 sequences are SGHNT and YYREEE (reference sequence). The CDR3 has 15 amino acids. Germline trimming cut 3 bases from V and 8 bases from J; bases unmatched to any gene: 10. For the CDR3, the DNA is TGTGCCAGCAGCTGGGATCGACAGGGGGCGCGGGGCTACACCTTC. Amino acid sequence: CASSWDRQGARGYTF.

This chain connects TRBV24-1 to TRBJ2-3, with 14 bases fitting TRBD2. Germline trimming cut 10 bases from V and 1 base from J; bases unmatched to any gene: 6. This CDR3 has 16 residues. Per the germline V gene, CDR1 is KGHDR and CDR2 is SFDVKD. CDR3 in DNA: TGTGCCACTGCCGGGACTAGCGGGGGAGGCACAGATACGCAGTATTTT. This translates into CATAGTSGGGTDTQYF.

This chain joins TRBV6-7 and TRBJ1-2; D is perhaps TRBD1 (5 bases). TRBV6-7 counts as an open reading frame of uncertain function. The CDR3 extends over 16 amino acids. The V and J ends lost 1 base and 6 bases respectively, with 18 bases between them. CDR3 DNA: TGTGCCAGCAGTTACTATGGGACGGTAAAGGATAATGGCTACACCTTC. This codes for CASSYYGTVKDNGYTF.

CDR3 amino acids: CASSLGPGALFKSYEQYF. The CDR3 nucleotides are TGTGCCAGCAGCTTGGGGCCAGGGGCCCTTTTTAAGAGTTACGAGCAGTACTTC. This chain uses TRBV5-4 with TRBJ2-7; perhaps TRBD1 as D (6 bases). Trimming stripped 0 bases from V and 4 bases from J, with 23 bases between. Germline CDR1 reads SGHNT; CDR2 reads YYREEE (reference sequence). The CDR3 contains 18 residues. The full variable domain, with the rest looked up from reference TRBV5-4 and TRBJ2-7, is ETGVTQSPTHLIKTRGQQVTLRCSSQSGHNTVSWYQQALGQGPQFIFQYYREEENGRGNFPPRFSGLQFPNYSSELNVNALELDDSALYLCASSLGPGALFKSYEQYFGPGTRLTVT.

The V gene is TRBV7-9, the J gene TRBJ2-3; D gene uncertain. The CDR3 extends over 13 amino acids. Germline CDR1 and CDR2: SEHNR and FQNEAQ (reference sequence). V lost 2 bases to trimming and J lost 2 bases, with 5 bases between them. CDR3 region: CASSLMITDTQYF. CDR3 coding DNA: TGTGCCAGCAGCTTAATGATCACAGATACGCAGTATTTT. The complete variable domain, with remaining parts taken from reference TRBV7-9 and TRBJ2-3, reads DTGVSQNPRHKITKRGQNVTFRCDPISEHNRLYWYRQTLGQGPEFLTYFQNEAQLEKSRLLSDRFSAERPKGSFSTLEIQRTEQGDSAMYLCASSLMITDTQYFGPGTRLTVL.

The genes are TRBV19 and TRBJ1-1; no clear D. The germline CDR1 and CDR2 sequences are LNHDA and SQIVND (reference sequence). This CDR3 region has 13 residues. Trimming cost V 4 bases and J 0 bases, with 6 bases left between them. As DNA, the CDR3 is TGTGCCAGTAGTACGTCGTTGAACACTGAAGCTTTCTTT. It yields the protein CASSTSLNTEAFF.

This rearrangement joins TRBV10-3 to TRBJ2-7; weak D call: TRBD1 (6 bases). Trimming removed 8 bases from V and 6 bases from J, with 14 bases in between. The germline gives CDR1 ENHRY, CDR2 SYGVKD. The length of the CDR3 is 12 residues. In nucleotides, the CDR3 is TGTGCCATCCGGGACACGATCGGCGAGCAGTACTTC. Translation: CAIRDTIGEQYF.

In this sample, this clone turned up once. The rearrangement links TRBV15 to TRBJ1-2; D not certain. The germline V and J ends were trimmed by 1 base and 6 bases, with 18 bases remaining between them. The germline CDR1 and CDR2 sequences are LNHNV and YYDKDF (reference sequence). CDR3 length equals 16 residues. CDR3 sequence: CATSRALGPVENGYTF. CDR3 in DNA: TGTGCCACCAGCAGAGCCCTAGGACCCGTGGAGAATGGCTACACCTTC.

The genes are TRBV15 and TRBJ1-6, with TRBD1 identical over 8 bases. The germline gives CDR1 LNHNV, CDR2 YYDKDF (reference sequence). Trimming at V came to 0 bases and at J to 9 bases, leaving 4 bases not matched to a gene. CDR3 length: 15 residues. The CDR3 here is CATSRDRQGSSPLHF. CDR3 nucleotide sequence: TGTGCCACCAGCAGAGACAGACAGGGGAGTTCACCCCTCCACTTT.

Concerning this clone itself: Other DNA sequences within the sample encode an identical CDR3. V usage is TRBV3-1 (or the pseudogene TRBV3-2) and J usage is TRBJ1-1, with D tentatively TRBD1 (6 bases). This CDR3 contains 11 residues. The germline V gene encodes CDR1 LGHDT and CDR2 YNNKEL (reference sequence). V lost 3 bases and J lost 8, with 7 bases in between. CDR3 DNA: TGTGCCAGCAGCCATACAGGGGAAGCTTTCTTT. Translated, it gives CASSHTGEAFF.

The CDR3 here is CASSSGTEAFF. CDR3 DNA sequence: TGTGCCAGCAGCTCAGGGACTGAAGCTTTCTTT. V and J are TRBV4-2 and TRBJ1-1; the D gene is possibly TRBD1 (5 bases). Germline-derived CDR1 and CDR2 are LGHNA and YNFKEQ. Trimming took off 5 bases at V and 5 bases at J, with 6 bases between the two ends. The CDR3 is 11 amino acids.